This T cell receptor beta chain was captured by sequencing in a study of blood T cell repertoires in COVID-19 (dated by TCRdb to 2019 to 2021). Concerning the study at large: Samples from collaborators originated in the United States, Italy and Spain and spanned both the acute and convalescent phases of COVID-19. The material from the prospective study consisted of cDNA or gDNA derived from T cells, B-cell-depleted T cells, or PBMCs. Subjects who had been exposed to COVID-19, were actively infected with it, or had recovered from it provided the deeply sampled blood TCRbeta repertoires that made up the dataset. A freely available public database, intended as a resource for researchers studying the immune response to SARS-CoV-2, is where the repertoires were released. The samples were drawn from two sources: the first 160 participants of the ongoing ImmuneRACE study, and over 950 subjects contributed by 6 global collaborators. Nearly every sample came with metadata listing a de-identified subject ID, COVID-19 status, age in years and sex. HLA class I and class II types, where available, came from metadata supplied by the sample provider rather than from assay-based typing.

Worth noting for this clone: The target of this receptor is not known. No much larger clone is present one base from it, and per-base qualities are unavailable.

The germline ends are 13 bases apart after V is trimmed by 3 bases and J by 0 bases. From the cysteine through the phenylalanine, the CDR3 covers 16 amino acids. Left in the record is the CDR3 DNA by itself, 48 bases read in frame from the first base. CDR1 and CDR2 (KGHSH, LQKENI) derive from the germline V gene. Each collaborating institution followed its own protocols to collect whole blood in K2EDTA tubes. For TCRbeta analysis, collaborator samples were shipped as frozen whole blood, as isolated PBMCs, or as DNA extracted from either sample type. Paper-wide results and their limitations: The amount of clinical and demographic metadata varied by source and participant and was provided uncurated.

TCRbeta CDR3 regions were amplified from genomic DNA using the immunoSEQ Assay, a bias-controlled multiplex PCR. Per the original workflow: Within the assay, amplification of reference gene primers was used to estimate how many nucleated cells each sample contained. Sequence reads were collapsed and filtered to measure the absolute abundance of every unique TCRbeta CDR3 rearrangement. For each sample, productive Simpson clonality was calculated as the square root of Simpson's diversity index across productive rearrangements. The table comes from immuneACCESS by way of TCRdb, which keeps in-frame sequences with V and J called. Part of the clones is missing from these tables; in studies checked, under half for an unresolved V gene and the rest for unknown reasons. V, J and clone size are taken as reported in that table, and D and trimming were inferred from the DNA itself. This sample has tens of thousands of clones in its table, and roughly 89% of those were observed once. The top ten clonotypes cover about 15% of the sample.

This sequence was found in a man between 65 and 79 years old with active or convalescent COVID-19. Sequences were obtained from peripheral blood. The chain uses TRBV18 and TRBJ2-3, with TRBD1 perhaps the D gene, on 6 matching bases. The DNA sequence is TGTGCCAGCTCACCTTCGACAGGAATAAGCACAGATACGCAGTATTTT. Translated, it reads CASSPSTGISTDTQYF.